This TCR beta chain was documented in a study of CD8+ T cells in alopecia areata. The germline CDR1 and CDR2 sequences are SGHVS and FNYEAQ. V shed 5 bases and J shed 3 bases, with 15 bases lying between them. CDR3 length equals 15 residues. cDNA reverse transcribed from extracted RNA served as the sequencing template. Repertoires were generated with immunoSEQ multiplex PCR, while TCRdb's copy carries only in-frame clones and drops some. The sample records about 82,000 clones, 51% being singletons. The sequence came from a human donor with alopecia areata. The chain carries TRBV7-6 and TRBJ2-3; D is unresolved. Input material: NKG2D-high CD8+ T cells sorted from blood. The CDR3 region has the DNA TGTGCCAGCAGCCAAGAGGCCGAAATTACAGATACGCAGTATTTT. Translation gives CASSQEAEITDTQYF. Drawing the rest from reference TRBV7-6 and TRBJ2-3, the complete variable domain is GAGVSQSPRYKVTKRGQDVALRCDPISGHVSLYWYRQALGQGPEFLTYFNYEAQQDKSGLPNDRFSAERPEGSISTLTIQRTEQRDSAMYRCASSQEAEITDTQYFGPGTRLTVL.